These 13 T cell receptor beta chains came from one sample sequenced in a study of T cell changes during pregnancy in multiple sclerosis. The data were produced by immunoSEQ multiplex PCR, yet TCRdb's version contains in-frame clones alone and is incomplete. The sample lists approximately 69,000 clones; just over 90% were seen once. Sequences were derived from peripheral blood, sampled in the second trimester of pregnancy. These receptors all stem from a female donor in good health, enrolled as a control in a pregnancy study.

V gene TRBV7-8 combines with J gene TRBJ1-2, with D uncertain. V lost 1 base and J lost 4, with 4 bases in between. Germline V gene sequence: CDR1 SGHVS, CDR2 FQNEAQ. CDR3 length: 12 amino acids. The CDR3 DNA sequence: TGTGCCAGCAGCTTAGACAGCTATGGCTACACCTTC. It is translated as CASSLDSYGYTF.

V is TRBV18 and J is TRBJ2-1, with TRBD2 matching 10 bases. V shed 3 bases and J 7 bases; nucleotides not matched to a gene: 12. The CDR3 length is 17 residues. Per the germline V gene, CDR1 is KGHSH and CDR2 is LQKENI. The CDR3 DNA is TGTGCCAGCTCACCGGCGAGCGGGGGGGCTTCGGGGAATGAGCAGTTCTTC. Its protein product is CASSPASGGASGNEQFF. Together with reference TRBV18 and TRBJ2-1, the CDR3 gives the full variable domain: NAGVMQNPRHLVRRRGQEARLRCSPMKGHSHVYWYRQLPEEGLKFMVYLQKENIIDESGMPKERFSAEFPKEGPSILRIQQVVRGDSAAYFCASSPASGGASGNEQFFGPGTRLTVL.

This chain links TRBV7-9 with TRBJ2-6; no clear D. V was pared by 0 bases and J by 0 bases, with 15 bases between. This CDR3 comprises 19 residues. Germline V CDR1 and CDR2: SEHNR, FQNEAQ (reference sequence). The CDR3 sequence: CASSLAIRQTVSGANVLTF. In DNA form, the CDR3 reads TGTGCCAGCAGCTTAGCTATTCGGCAGACTGTCTCTGGGGCCAACGTCCTGACTTTC.

J is TRBJ2-5 and V is TRBV4-2; TRBD2 aligns across 10 bases. This CDR3 is 16 amino acids long. The germline V gene has CDR1 LGHNA and CDR2 YNFKEQ. The trim removed 0 bases at V and 1 base at J, leaving 2 bases unmatched. In DNA, the CDR3 is TGTGCCAGCAGCCAAGATCTAGCGGGGGCCCAAGAGACCCAGTACTTC. Translated, it gives CASSQDLAGAQETQYF.

This chain joins TRBV5-4 and TRBJ1-2; a weak D match, TRBD1 (6 bases). CDR1 SGHNT and CDR2 YYREEE come from the germline V gene (reference sequence). Trimming removed 7 bases from V and 4 bases from J, with 20 bases in between. The CDR3 is 15 residues long. The CDR3 coding sequence is TGTGCCAGCCGCAAAATGGGGACACTCGTCTATGGCTACACCTTC. It codes for CASRKMGTLVYGYTF.

The rearrangement uses TRBV4-1 and TRBJ1-3, with D unresolved. The ends were cut back, 0 bases at V and 5 bases at J, with 11 bases in the middle. This CDR3 is built from 15 residues. CDR1 is MGHRA and CDR2 is YSYEKL in the germline V gene. CDR3 in DNA: TGCGCCAGCAGCCAAGATCGGCAGGTTAGAAACACCATATATTTT. Amino acids: CASSQDRQVRNTIYF.

This clone was counted a single time. V gene TRBV5-4 combines with J gene TRBJ1-2; D may be TRBD1 (6 bases). Germline lookup yields CDR1 SGHNT and CDR2 YYREEE (reference sequence). The CDR3 contains 15 residues. Trimming took 3 bases from V and 5 from J, leaving 17 bases between them. The CDR3 region has the DNA TGTGCCAGCAGCTGGCCGGACAGCGAGAAGTATGGCTACACCTTC. Translating it yields CASSWPDSEKYGYTF.

CDR3 region: CASRFDRVAEAFF. The DNA for the CDR3 is TGCGCCAGCAGATTCGACAGGGTTGCTGAAGCTTTCTTT. The rearrangement uses TRBV5-1 and TRBJ1-1; TRBD1 matches 7 bases. V gave up 5 bases and J gave up 6 bases; unmatched junction bases: 7. This CDR3 contains 13 residues. Germline CDR1 reads SGHRS; CDR2 reads YFSETQ.

The chain is built from TRBV27 and TRBJ2-7, with 10 bases aligning to TRBD1. The V gene end was trimmed by 6 bases and the J gene end by 3 bases; junction bases not matched to a gene: 17. The germline V gene has CDR1 MNHEY and CDR2 SMNVEV (reference sequence). The CDR3 extends over 18 amino acids. The CDR3 DNA follows: TGTGCCAGCAGGCCGACGACCCCCATCGGGACAGGGGACTACGAGCAGTACTTC. Translation: CASRPTTPIGTGDYEQYF.

The CDR3 sequence is CASSLPAGGRETQYF. The CDR3, as DNA: TGTGCCAGCAGTCTCCCTGCAGGGGGCCGGGAGACCCAGTACTTC. The chain recombines TRBV25-1 with TRBJ2-5; 8 positions agree with TRBD1. From germline, CDR1 is MGHDK and CDR2 SYGVNS. This CDR3 has 15 amino acids. V was pared by 5 bases and J by 5 bases, with 10 bases of the junction left unmatched.

The chain joins TRBV11-1 to TRBJ2-3; D call uncertain. CDR1 and CDR2 from the germline V gene are SGHAT and FQDESV (reference sequence). This CDR3 has 11 residues. Trimming removed 4 bases from V and 6 bases from J, with 5 bases in between. The CDR3 DNA sequence: TGTGCCAGCAGCTCTGTCGATACGCAGTATTTT. Protein sequence: CASSSVDTQYF. The full variable domain, in which reference TRBV11-1 and TRBJ2-3 provide the parts outside the CDR3, is EAEVAQSPRYKITEKSQAVAFWCDPISGHATLYWYRQILGQGPELLVQFQDESVVDDSQLPKDRFSAERLKGVDSTLKIQPAELGDSAMYLCASSSVDTQYFGPGTRLTVL.

V is TRBV6-1 and J is TRBJ1-5; D is possibly TRBD1 (5 bases). Germline-derived CDR1 and CDR2 are MNHNS and SASEGT. This CDR3 comprises 15 residues. V lost 0 bases and J 8 bases, leaving 14 bases between the germline ends. The chain's CDR3 is CASSEAYKGREPQHF. The CDR3, as DNA: TGTGCCAGCAGTGAAGCGTACAAGGGGAGGGAGCCCCAGCATTTT.

The chain joins TRBV7-2 to TRBJ2-7; tentatively, D is TRBD2 (5 bases). Between the trimmed V and J ends, which lost 2 bases and 6 bases, there was a span of 14 bases. This CDR3 contains 14 residues. The V gene's germline CDR1 is SGHTA and CDR2 FQGNSA. The CDR3 bases are TGTGCCAGCAGCTTAAGACCCGAAGGAGGCGAGCAGTACTTC. As protein: CASSLRPEGGEQYF. The full variable domain, in which reference TRBV7-2 and TRBJ2-7 provide the parts outside the CDR3, is GAGVSQSPSNKVTEKGKDVELRCDPISGHTALYWYRQSLGQGLEFLIYFQGNSAPDKSGLPSDRFSAERTGGSVSTLTIQRTQQEDSAVYLCASSLRPEGGEQYFGPGTRLTVT.